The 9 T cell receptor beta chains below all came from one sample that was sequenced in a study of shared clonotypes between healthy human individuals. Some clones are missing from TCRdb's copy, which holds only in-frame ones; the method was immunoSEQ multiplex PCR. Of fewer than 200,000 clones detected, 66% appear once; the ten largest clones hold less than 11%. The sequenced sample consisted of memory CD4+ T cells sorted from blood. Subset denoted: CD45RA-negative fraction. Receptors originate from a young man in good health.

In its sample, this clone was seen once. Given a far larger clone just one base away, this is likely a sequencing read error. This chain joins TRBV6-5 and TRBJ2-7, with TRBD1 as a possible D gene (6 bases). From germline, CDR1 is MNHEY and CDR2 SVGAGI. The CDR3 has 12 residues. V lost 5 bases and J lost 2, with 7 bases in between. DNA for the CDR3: TGTGCCAGCAGTCGGACAGCCTACGAGCAGTACTTC. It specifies CASSRTAYEQYF.

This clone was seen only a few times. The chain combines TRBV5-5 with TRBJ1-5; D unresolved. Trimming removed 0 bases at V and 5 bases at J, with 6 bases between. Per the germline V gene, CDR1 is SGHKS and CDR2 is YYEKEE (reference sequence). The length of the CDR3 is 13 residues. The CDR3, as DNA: TGTGCCAGCAGCTTGGGGGAGGATCAGCCCCAGCATTTT. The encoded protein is CASSLGEDQPQHF.

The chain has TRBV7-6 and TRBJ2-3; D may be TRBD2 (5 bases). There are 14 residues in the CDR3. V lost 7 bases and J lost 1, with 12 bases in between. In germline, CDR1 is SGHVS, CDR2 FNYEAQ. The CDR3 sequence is CASKAVGGTDTQYF. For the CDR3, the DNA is TGTGCCAGCAAGGCGGTCGGGGGCACAGATACGCAGTATTTT.

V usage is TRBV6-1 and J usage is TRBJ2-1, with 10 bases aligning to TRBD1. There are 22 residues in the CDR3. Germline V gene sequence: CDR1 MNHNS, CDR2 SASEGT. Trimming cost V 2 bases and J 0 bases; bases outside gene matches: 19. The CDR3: CASSERSGQGPKASISYNEQFF. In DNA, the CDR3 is TGTGCCAGCAGTGAAAGGTCGGGACAGGGGCCAAAAGCGAGTATCTCCTACAATGAGCAGTTCTTC.

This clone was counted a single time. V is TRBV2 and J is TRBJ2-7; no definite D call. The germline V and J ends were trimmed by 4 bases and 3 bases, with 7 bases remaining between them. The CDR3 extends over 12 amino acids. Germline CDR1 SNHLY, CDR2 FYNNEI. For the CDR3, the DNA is TGTGCCAGCAGTGGCGAGGTCTACGAGCAGTACTTC. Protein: CASSGEVYEQYF.

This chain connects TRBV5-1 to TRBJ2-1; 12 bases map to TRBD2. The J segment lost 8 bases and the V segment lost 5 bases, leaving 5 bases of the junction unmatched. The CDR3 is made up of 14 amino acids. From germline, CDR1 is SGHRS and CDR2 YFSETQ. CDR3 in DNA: TGCGCCAGCAGGCAGACTAGCGGGAGTTATGAGCAGTTCTTC. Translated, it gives CASRQTSGSYEQFF. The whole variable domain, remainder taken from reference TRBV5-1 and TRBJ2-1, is KAGVTQTPRYLIKTRGQQVTLSCSPISGHRSVSWYQQTPGQGLQFLFEYFSETQRNKGNFPGRFSGRQFSNSRSEMNVSTLELGDSALYLCASRQTSGSYEQFFGPGTRLTVL.

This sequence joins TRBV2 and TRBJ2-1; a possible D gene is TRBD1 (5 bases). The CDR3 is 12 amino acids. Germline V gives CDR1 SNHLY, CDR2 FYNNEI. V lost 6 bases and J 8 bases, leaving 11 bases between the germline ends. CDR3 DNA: TGTGCCAGCAGAGTAGACAGCTATGAGCAGTTCTTC. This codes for CASRVDSYEQFF.

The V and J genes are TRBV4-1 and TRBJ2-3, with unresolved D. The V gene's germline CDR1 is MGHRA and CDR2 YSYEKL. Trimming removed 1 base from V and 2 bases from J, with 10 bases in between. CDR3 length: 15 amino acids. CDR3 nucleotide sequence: TGCGCCAGCAGCCAAGGACGCGCCCTCACAGATACGCAGTATTTT. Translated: CASSQGRALTDTQYF.

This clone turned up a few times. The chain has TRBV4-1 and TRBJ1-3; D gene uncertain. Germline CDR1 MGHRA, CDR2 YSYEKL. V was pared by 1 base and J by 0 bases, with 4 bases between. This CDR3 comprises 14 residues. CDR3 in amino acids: CASSQGSSGNTIYF. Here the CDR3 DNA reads TGCGCCAGCAGCCAAGGCAGCTCTGGAAACACCATATATTTT.